This T cell receptor (beta chain) was identified in a study of CD8 T cells in Susac syndrome. About the research overall: Sequenced Susac syndrome patients included over 5 with clinically active disease and fewer than 10 in remission. Intravenous immunoglobulin alone or corticosteroids were being given to patients with Susac syndrome at blood draw, unless they were therapy-naive. The study, taken as a whole, reports: No clonal expansion appeared among CD4+ T cells in Susac patients.

J was trimmed by 14 bases and V by 5 bases; bases with no gene match: 10. The CDR3 is 12 amino acids. To note about this clonotype: Its antigen is unknown.

With random hexamers, 0.5 to 1 ug RNA was reverse transcribed. Amplification of the TCR beta CDR3 was carried out by immunoSEQ multiplex PCR, which spanned a total of 54 Vbeta and 13 Jbeta segments. TCRdb reprocessed the immunoSEQ multiplex PCR reads via MiXCR and lists one record per CDR3 protein. The sample has 140,000 or so distinct CDR3 sequences, about 94% seen once. Sequencing was performed on CD4+ T cells from PBMCs. The source of this sequence is a human donor with Susac syndrome. The genes are TRBV12-3 or TRBV12-4 and TRBJ2-3; 7 bases line up with TRBD2. The CDR3: CASSMLAVSAYF. CDR3 bases: TGTGCCAGCAGTATGCTAGCGGTGAGCGCGTATTTT.